This TCR beta chain appears in the sequencing data of a study of blood T cell repertoires in COVID-19. Across the whole study: The origin of the acute and convalescent COVID-19 samples was the United States, Italy and Spain. PBMCs, B-cell-depleted T cells, or T cells provided the cDNA or gDNA that made up the material.

The germline CDR1 and CDR2 sequences are MNHEY and SMNVEV (reference sequence). The CDR3 length is 15 residues. The V segment lost 4 bases and the J segment 1 base; nucleotides outside the gene matches: 4. Per the original data handling: By means of reference gene primer amplification, nucleated cell counts were estimated. This table comes from immunoSEQ multiplex PCR, and its TCRdb copy is limited to in-frame clones, with some not included. V and J calls and clone size are as listed in that table; D and trimming were resolved from the DNA. The profile covers some 220,000 clones, with approximately 80% appearing a single time and roughly 4.6% taken by the ten largest.

V usage is TRBV27 and J usage is TRBJ2-3; 8 bases agree with TRBD1. The source material was peripheral blood. The origin of this receptor is a woman aged 55 to 70 who had recovered from COVID-19. Written as DNA, the CDR3 is TGTGCCAGCAGTTCCCCGGACAGGGGCACAGATACGCAGTATTTT. Translating gives CASSSPDRGTDTQYF.